This TCR beta chain stems from a study of T cells in Graves' hyperthyroidism and ophthalmopathy. Overall study results and limits: Most clonotypes that expanded in the thyroid above 0.001 also showed up in blood.

This CDR3 contains 14 residues. V was pared by 3 bases and J by 2 bases, with 11 bases between. Germline-derived CDR1 and CDR2 are SGHDT and YYEEEE. The source material, RNA transcripts, was used to amplify TCR beta CDR3 regions. The primer set for the first-round RT-PCR of the TCR CDR3 was HTBI. TCRdb recomputed calls from the multiplex PCR reads with MiXCR, one row per CDR3 protein. This sample has 560,000 or so distinct CDR3 sequences, with 46% found just once. A note on this clonotype: Its target is not known.

The TCR comes from a young woman with Graves' hyperthyroidism. The sample was peripheral blood or thyroid tissue (not recorded which). The V and J genes are TRBV5-6 and TRBJ2-5, with D maybe TRBD2 (6 bases). For the CDR3, the DNA is TGTGCCAGCAGCTCGGGACTGGTGCAAGAGACCCAGTACTTC. Translating it yields CASSSGLVQETQYF. Variable domain in full (rest from reference TRBV5-6 and TRBJ2-5): DAGVTQSPTHLIKTRGQQVTLRCSPKSGHDTVSWYQQALGQGPQFIFQYYEEEERQRGNFPDRFSGHQFPNYSSELNVNALLLGDSALYLCASSSGLVQETQYFGPGTRLLVL.